This T cell receptor beta chain was sequenced for a study of blood T cell repertoires in COVID-19. Study information: T cells, B-cell-depleted T cells, or PBMCs provided the cDNA or gDNA that served as material.

Germline V CDR1 and CDR2: MGHRA, YSYEKL. The CDR3 extends over 16 amino acids. The ends were cut back, 4 bases at V and 2 bases at J, with 16 bases in the middle. Only a few counts were recorded for this clone. Some clones are missing from TCRdb's copy, which holds only in-frame ones; the method was immunoSEQ multiplex PCR. The sample holds about 180,000 clones, 86% seen once. Material: peripheral blood. The TCR sequence derives from a woman aged 25 to 39 with active or convalescent COVID-19. This chain connects TRBV4-1 to TRBJ2-3, with D tentatively TRBD1 (6 bases). CDR3 nucleotide sequence: TGCGCCAGCAGCCCTCTGGGCAGGGGAACCACAGATACGCAGTATTTT. It yields the protein CASSPLGRGTTDTQYF.